This T cell receptor beta chain was obtained from a study of T-cell reconstitution after alpha-beta-depleted transplantation in children. The CDR3 consists of 18 residues. After removal of 0 bases from V and 8 bases from J, the junction contained 12 bases not matched to a gene. CDR1 is SGHAT and CDR2 is FQNNGV in the germline V gene. Researchers prepared the TCRbeta library using unique molecular identifiers, the study reports. TCRdb analysed the PCR reads with MiXCR anew, one entry per CDR3 protein. The sample records 200,000 to 250,000 distinct CDR3 sequences, about 12% being singletons. This clonotype was observed a few times.

This TCR came from a human donor who donated a stem cell graft to a child with acute lymphoblastic leukemia. This chain connects TRBV11-2 to TRBJ2-1; 11 bases map to TRBD2. Here the sequenced sample was PBMCs from the stem cell graft donor, taken from the stem cell graft. Here the CDR3 reads CASSLDVYSGRAEDEQFF. DNA for the CDR3: TGTGCCAGCAGCTTAGACGTCTATAGCGGGAGGGCCGAAGATGAGCAGTTCTTC.